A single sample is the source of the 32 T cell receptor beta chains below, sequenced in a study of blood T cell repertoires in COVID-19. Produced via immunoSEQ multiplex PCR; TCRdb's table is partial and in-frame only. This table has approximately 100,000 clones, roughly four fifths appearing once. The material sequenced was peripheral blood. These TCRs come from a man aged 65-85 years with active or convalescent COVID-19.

CDR3 DNA: TGTGCCAGCACCACCCTGGAGGCAGTGGGGTATGAAAAACTGTTTTTT. The encoded protein is CASTTLEAVGYEKLFF. This chain uses TRBV2 with TRBJ1-4; D not certain. The germline V gene has CDR1 SNHLY and CDR2 FYNNEI. Trimming took off 7 bases at V and 6 bases at J, with 21 bases between the two ends. The CDR3 totals 16 residues.

CDR3 nucleotide sequence: TGTGCCAGCAGCCACCGGACGGGGCAGGGGGATAGCTATGGCTACACCTTC. It codes for CASSHRTGQGDSYGYTF. The chain is built from TRBV7-2 and TRBJ1-2, with TRBD1 matching 7 bases. V lost 5 bases, J lost 4 bases, and 16 bases stayed unmatched. The CDR3 consists of 17 residues. The germline V gene encodes CDR1 SGHTA and CDR2 FQGNSA.

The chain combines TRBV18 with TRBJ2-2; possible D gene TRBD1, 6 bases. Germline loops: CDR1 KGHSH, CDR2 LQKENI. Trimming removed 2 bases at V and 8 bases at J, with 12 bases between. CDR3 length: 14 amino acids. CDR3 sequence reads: CASSPNRAEGELFF. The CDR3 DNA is TGTGCCAGCTCACCAAACAGGGCCGAAGGGGAGCTGTTTTTT. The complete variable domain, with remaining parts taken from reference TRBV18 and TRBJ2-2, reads NAGVMQNPRHLVRRRGQEARLRCSPMKGHSHVYWYRQLPEEGLKFMVYLQKENIIDESGMPKERFSAEFPKEGPSILRIQQVVRGDSAAYFCASSPNRAEGELFFGEGSRLTVL.

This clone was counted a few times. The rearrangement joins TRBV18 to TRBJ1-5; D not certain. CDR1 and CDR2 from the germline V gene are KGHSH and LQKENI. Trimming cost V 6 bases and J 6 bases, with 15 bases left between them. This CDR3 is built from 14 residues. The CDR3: CASSPKGGAQPQHF. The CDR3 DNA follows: TGTGCCAGCTCCCCGAAGGGAGGTGCTCAGCCCCAGCATTTT.

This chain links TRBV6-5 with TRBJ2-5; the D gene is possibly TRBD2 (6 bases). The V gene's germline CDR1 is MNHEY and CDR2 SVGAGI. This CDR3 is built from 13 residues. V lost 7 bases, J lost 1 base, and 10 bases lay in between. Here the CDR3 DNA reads TGTGCCAGCAACCGGGACTTCCAAGAGACCCAGTACTTC. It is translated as CASNRDFQETQYF.

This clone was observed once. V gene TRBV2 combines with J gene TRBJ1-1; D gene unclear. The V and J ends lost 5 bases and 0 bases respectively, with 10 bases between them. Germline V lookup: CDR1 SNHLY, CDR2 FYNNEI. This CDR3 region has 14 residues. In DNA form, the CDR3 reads TGTGCCAGCAGTATGACACCCTTGAACACTGAAGCTTTCTTT. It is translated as CASSMTPLNTEAFF.

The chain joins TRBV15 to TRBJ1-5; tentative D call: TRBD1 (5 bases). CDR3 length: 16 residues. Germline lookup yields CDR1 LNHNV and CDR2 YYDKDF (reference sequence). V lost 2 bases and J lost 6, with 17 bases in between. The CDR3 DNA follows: TGTGCCACCAGCAGATTAATTGGGGCCATCGGTCAGCCCCAGCATTTT. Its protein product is CATSRLIGAIGQPQHF. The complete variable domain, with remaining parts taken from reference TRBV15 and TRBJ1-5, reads DAMVIQNPRYQVTQFGKPVTLSCSQTLNHNVMYWYQQKSSQAPKLLFHYYDKDFNNEADTPDNFQSRRPNTSFCFLDIRSPGLGDTAMYLCATSRLIGAIGQPQHFGDGTRLSIL.

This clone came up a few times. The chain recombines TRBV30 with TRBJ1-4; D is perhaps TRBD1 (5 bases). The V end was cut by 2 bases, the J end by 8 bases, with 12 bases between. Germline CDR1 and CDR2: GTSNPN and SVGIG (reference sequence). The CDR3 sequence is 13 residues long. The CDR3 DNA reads TGTGCCTGGAGTTTAAAGGGGTCCGAAAAACTGTTTTTT. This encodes CAWSLKGSEKLFF.

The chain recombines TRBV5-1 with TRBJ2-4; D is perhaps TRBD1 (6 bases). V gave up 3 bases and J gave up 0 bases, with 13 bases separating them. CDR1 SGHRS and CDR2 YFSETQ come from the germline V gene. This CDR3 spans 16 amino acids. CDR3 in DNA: TGCGCCAGCAGCTCCCGGGACATGCTAGCCAAAAACATTCAGTACTTC. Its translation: CASSSRDMLAKNIQYF.

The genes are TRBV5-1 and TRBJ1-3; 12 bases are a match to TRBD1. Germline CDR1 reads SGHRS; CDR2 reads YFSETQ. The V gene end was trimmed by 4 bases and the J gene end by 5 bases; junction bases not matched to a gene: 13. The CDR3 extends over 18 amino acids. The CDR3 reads CASSASGGTGGKRNTIYF. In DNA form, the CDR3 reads TGCGCCAGCAGCGCTAGCGGCGGGACAGGGGGCAAGAGAAACACCATATATTTT.

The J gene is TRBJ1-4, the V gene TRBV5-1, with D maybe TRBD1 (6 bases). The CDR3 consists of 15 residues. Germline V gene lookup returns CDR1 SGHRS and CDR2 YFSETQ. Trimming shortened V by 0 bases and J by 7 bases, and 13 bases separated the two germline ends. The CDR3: CASSLGGGAGEKLFF. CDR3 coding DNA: TGCGCCAGCAGCTTGGGCGGGGGCGCGGGTGAAAAACTGTTTTTT.

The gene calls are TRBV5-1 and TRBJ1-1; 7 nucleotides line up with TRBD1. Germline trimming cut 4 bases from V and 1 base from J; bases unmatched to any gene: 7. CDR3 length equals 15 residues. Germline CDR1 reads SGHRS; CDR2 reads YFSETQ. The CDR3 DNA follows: TGCGCCAGCAGCCCACTGACAGGGACGAACACTGAAGCTTTCTTT. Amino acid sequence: CASSPLTGTNTEAFF.

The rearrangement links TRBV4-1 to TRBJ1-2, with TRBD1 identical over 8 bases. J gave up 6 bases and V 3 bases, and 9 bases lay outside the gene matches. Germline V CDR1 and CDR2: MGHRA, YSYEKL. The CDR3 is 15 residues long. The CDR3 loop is CASSHPGAGGHGYTF. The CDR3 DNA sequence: TGCGCCAGCAGCCACCCTGGGGCAGGGGGCCATGGCTACACCTTC.

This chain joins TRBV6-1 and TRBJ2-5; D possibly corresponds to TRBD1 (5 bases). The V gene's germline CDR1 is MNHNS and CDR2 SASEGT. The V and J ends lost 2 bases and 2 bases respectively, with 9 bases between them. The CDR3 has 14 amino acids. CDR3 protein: CASSESRAQETQYF. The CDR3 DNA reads TGTGCCAGCAGTGAATCCAGGGCGCAAGAGACCCAGTACTTC.

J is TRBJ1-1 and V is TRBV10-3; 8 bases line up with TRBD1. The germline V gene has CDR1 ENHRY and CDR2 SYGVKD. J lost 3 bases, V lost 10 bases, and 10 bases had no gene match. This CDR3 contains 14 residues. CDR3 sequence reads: CATFGQGTHTEAFF. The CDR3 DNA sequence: TGTGCCACCTTCGGACAGGGCACGCACACTGAAGCTTTCTTT.

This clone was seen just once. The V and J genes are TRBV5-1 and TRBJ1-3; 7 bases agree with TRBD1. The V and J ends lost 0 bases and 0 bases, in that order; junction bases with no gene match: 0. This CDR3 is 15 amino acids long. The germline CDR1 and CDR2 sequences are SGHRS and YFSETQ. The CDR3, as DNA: TGCGCCAGCAGCTTGGGGGACAGCTCTGGAAACACCATATATTTT. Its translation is CASSLGDSSGNTIYF.

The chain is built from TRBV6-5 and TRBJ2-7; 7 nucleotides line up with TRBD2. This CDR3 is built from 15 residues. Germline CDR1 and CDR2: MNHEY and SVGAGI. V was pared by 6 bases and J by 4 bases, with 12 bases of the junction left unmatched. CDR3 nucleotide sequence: TGTGCCAGCAGCGACCGCGGACTAGATGTATACGAGCAGTACTTC. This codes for CASSDRGLDVYEQYF.

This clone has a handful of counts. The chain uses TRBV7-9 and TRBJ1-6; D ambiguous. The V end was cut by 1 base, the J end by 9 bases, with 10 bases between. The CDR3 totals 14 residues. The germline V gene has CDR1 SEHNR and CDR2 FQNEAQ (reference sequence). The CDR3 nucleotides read TGTGCCAGCAGCTTAGGAGGTTTGGGTTCACCCCTCCACTTT. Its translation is CASSLGGLGSPLHF.

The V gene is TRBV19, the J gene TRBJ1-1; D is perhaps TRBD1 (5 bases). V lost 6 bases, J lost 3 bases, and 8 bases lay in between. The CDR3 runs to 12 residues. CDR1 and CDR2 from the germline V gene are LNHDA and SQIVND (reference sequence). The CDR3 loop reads CASSRVDTEAFF. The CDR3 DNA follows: TGTGCCAGTAGCAGGGTGGACACTGAAGCTTTCTTT.

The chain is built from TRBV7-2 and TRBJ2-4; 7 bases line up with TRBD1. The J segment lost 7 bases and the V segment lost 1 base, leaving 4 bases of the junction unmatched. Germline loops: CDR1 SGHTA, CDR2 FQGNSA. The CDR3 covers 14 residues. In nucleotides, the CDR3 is TGTGCCAGCAGCTTAGACAGGGGTCAGAACATTCAGTACTTC. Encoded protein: CASSLDRGQNIQYF.

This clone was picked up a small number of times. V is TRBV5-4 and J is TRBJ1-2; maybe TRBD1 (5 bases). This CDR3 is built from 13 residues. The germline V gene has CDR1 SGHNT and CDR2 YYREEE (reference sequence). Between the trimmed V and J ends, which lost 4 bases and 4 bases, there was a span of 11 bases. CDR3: CASSPPTAYGYTF. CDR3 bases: TGTGCCAGCAGCCCTCCGACAGCCTATGGCTACACCTTC. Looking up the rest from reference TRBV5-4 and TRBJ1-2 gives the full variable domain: ETGVTQSPTHLIKTRGQQVTLRCSSQSGHNTVSWYQQALGQGPQFIFQYYREEENGRGNFPPRFSGLQFPNYSSELNVNALELDDSALYLCASSPPTAYGYTFGSGTRLTVV.

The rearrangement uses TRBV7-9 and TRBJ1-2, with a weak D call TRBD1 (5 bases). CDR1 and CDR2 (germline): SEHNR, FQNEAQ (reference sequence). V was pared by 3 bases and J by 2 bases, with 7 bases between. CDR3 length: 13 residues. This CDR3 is CASSFQGNYGYTF. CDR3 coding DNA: TGTGCCAGCAGCTTTCAGGGAAACTATGGCTACACCTTC.

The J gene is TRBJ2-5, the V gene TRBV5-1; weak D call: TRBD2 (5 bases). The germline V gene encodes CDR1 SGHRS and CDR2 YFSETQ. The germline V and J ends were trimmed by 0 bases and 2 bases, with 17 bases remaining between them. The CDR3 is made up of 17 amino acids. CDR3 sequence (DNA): TGCGCCAGCAGCTTGGCTTTAGACTCTAGAGGGCAAGAGACCCAGTACTTC. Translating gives CASSLALDSRGQETQYF.

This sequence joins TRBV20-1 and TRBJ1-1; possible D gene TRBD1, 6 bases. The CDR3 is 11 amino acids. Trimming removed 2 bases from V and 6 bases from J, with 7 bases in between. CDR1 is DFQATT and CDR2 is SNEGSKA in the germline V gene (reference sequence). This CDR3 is CSARKGAEAFF. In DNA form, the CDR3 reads TGCAGTGCTAGAAAGGGGGCTGAAGCTTTCTTT.

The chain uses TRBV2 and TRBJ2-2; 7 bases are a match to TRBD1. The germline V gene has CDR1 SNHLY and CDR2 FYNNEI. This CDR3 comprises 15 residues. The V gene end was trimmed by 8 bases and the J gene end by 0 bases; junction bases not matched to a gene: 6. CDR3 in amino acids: CASVGTVTNTGELFF. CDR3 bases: TGTGCCAGCGTAGGGACAGTTACGAACACCGGGGAGCTGTTTTTT.

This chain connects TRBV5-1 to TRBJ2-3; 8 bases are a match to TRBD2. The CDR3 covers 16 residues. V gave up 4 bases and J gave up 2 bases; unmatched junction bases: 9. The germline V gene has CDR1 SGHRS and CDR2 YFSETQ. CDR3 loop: CASSLKKRGNTDTQYF. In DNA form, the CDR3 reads TGCGCCAGCAGCCTTAAGAAGCGGGGGAACACAGATACGCAGTATTTT.

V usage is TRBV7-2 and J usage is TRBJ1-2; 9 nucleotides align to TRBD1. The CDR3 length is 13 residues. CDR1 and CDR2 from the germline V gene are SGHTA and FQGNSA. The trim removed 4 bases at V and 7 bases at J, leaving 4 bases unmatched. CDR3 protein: CASSYTGGGGYTF. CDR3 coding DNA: TGTGCCAGCAGCTATACAGGGGGCGGTGGCTACACCTTC.

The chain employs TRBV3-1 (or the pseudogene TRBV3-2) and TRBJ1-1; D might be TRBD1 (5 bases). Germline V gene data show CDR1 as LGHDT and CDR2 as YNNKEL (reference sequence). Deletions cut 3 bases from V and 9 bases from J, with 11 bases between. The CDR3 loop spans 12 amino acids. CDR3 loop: CASSQRQFQAFF. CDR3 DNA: TGTGCCAGCAGCCAGAGACAGTTTCAAGCTTTCTTT.

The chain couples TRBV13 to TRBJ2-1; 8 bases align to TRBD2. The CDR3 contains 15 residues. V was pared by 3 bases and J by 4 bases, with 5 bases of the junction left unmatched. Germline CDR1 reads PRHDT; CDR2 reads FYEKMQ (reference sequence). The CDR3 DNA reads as TGTGCCAGCAGCTTGGGGCGGGAGGAGTACAATGAGCAGTTCTTC. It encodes CASSLGREEYNEQFF.

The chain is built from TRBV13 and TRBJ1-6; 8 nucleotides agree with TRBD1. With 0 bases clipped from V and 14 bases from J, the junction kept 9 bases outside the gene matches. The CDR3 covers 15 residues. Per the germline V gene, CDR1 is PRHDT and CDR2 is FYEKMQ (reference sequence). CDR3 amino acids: CASSLGRDRGFSLHF. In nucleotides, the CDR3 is TGTGCCAGCAGCTTAGGCCGAGACAGGGGTTTTTCCCTCCACTTT. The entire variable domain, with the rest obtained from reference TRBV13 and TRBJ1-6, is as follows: AAGVIQSPRHLIKEKRETATLKCYPIPRHDTVYWYQQGPGQDPQFLISFYEKMQSDKGSIPDRFSAQQFSDYHSELNMSSLELGDSALYFCASSLGRDRGFSLHFGNGTRLTVT.

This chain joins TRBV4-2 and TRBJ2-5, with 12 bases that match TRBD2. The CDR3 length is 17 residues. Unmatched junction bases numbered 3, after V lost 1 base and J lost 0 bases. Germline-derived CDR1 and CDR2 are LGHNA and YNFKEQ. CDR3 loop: CASSQGGLAGHQETQYF. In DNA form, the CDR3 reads TGTGCCAGCAGCCAAGGCGGACTAGCGGGGCACCAAGAGACCCAGTACTTC.

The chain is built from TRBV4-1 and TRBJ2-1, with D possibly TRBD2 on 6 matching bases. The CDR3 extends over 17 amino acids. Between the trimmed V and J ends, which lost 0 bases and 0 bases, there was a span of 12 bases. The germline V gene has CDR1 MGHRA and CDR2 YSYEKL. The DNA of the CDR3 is TGCGCCAGCAGCCAAGATCGGGGGACCAACTCCTACAATGAGCAGTTCTTC. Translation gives CASSQDRGTNSYNEQFF.